The sequence of this TCR beta chain was determined in a study of T-cell reconstitution after alpha-beta-depleted transplantation in children. This clonotype was detected many times. With V trimmed by 8 bases and J by 1 base, 11 bases remained unmatched. The germline V gene encodes CDR1 MDHEN and CDR2 SYDVKM. The CDR3 consists of 15 residues. As it was prepared, the TCRbeta library received unique molecular identifiers. TCRdb redid the calling of the PCR reads with MiXCR, one entry per CDR3 protein. This table holds 600,000 to 800,000 distinct CDR3 sequences, under 15% found once. The specimen comprised PBMCs, sampled before TCRalphabeta/CD19-depleted stem cell transplant. V gene TRBV28 combines with J gene TRBJ2-7; 7 bases agree with TRBD1. This TCR derives from a girl aged 2-15 years with congenital amegakaryocytic thrombocytopenia, due to receive a stem cell transplant. The CDR3 protein is CASGTRDRPSYEQYF. CDR3 bases: TGTGCCAGCGGAACAAGGGACAGACCATCCTACGAGCAGTACTTC.